One and the same sample provided the 25 T cell receptor beta chains below, sequenced in a study of blood T cell repertoires in COVID-19. Here immunoSEQ multiplex PCR was the method, and the copy in TCRdb shows in-frame clones only, minus some. The repertoire consists of some 70,000 clones, with roughly 76% occurring once and the leading ten covering 20%. Sequences were obtained from peripheral blood. All receptors derive from a woman between 65 and 79 years old with acute or convalescent COVID-19.

The chain carries TRBV6-1 and TRBJ2-7, with TRBD1 matching 8 bases. V trimming: 1 base; J trimming: 4 bases; junction bases outside the gene matches: 12. CDR3 length: 17 amino acids. Germline V lookup: CDR1 MNHNS, CDR2 SASEGT. CDR3 coding DNA: TGTGCCAGCAGTGAAGGGGCAAGGGCAGGGGGCATGTACGAGCAGTACTTC. Translation: CASSEGARAGGMYEQYF.

J is TRBJ1-2 and V is TRBV6-5; TRBD1 agrees at 7 bases. V trimming: 4 bases; J trimming: 3 bases; junction bases outside the gene matches: 8. The length of the CDR3 is 15 residues. The germline CDR1 and CDR2 sequences are MNHEY and SVGAGI. Here the CDR3 reads CASSSTTGMDYGYTF. The DNA of the CDR3 is TGTGCCAGCAGTTCCACGACAGGGATGGACTATGGCTACACCTTC.

This clone was observed a single time. J is TRBJ2-2 and V is TRBV5-1; 8 nucleotides line up with TRBD2. Looked up from germline, CDR1 is SGHRS and CDR2 is YFSETQ. V shed 7 bases, J shed 4 bases, and the junction held 9 bases outside the gene matches. The CDR3 has 15 residues. The CDR3 loop is CASSPGGTTTGELFF. The CDR3 DNA reads as TGCGCCAGCTCCCCGGGAGGGACCACCACCGGGGAGCTGTTTTTT.

The chain carries TRBV3-1 (or the pseudogene TRBV3-2) and TRBJ2-5; perhaps TRBD1 as D (6 bases). The CDR3 consists of 14 residues. V was clipped by 0 bases and J by 5 bases, with 10 bases between them. Per the germline V gene, CDR1 is LGHDT and CDR2 is YNNKEL (reference sequence). The CDR3, as DNA: TGTGCCAGCAGCCAAGAGGGCAGGGGTGAGACCCAGTACTTC. It translates to CASSQEGRGETQYF.

This chain uses TRBV6-5 with TRBJ1-6; 12 bases agree with TRBD1. Per germline, CDR1 MNHEY and CDR2 SVGAGI. This CDR3 has 15 amino acids. V lost 6 bases, J lost 7 bases, and 4 bases stayed unmatched. In DNA, the CDR3 is TGTGCCAGCAGGGCCGGGACAGGGGGCAATTCACCCCTCCACTTT. Translated: CASRAGTGGNSPLHF.

The chain links TRBV3-1 (or the pseudogene TRBV3-2) to TRBJ2-2; TRBD2 matches at 9 bases. This CDR3 has 15 residues. Germline V CDR1 and CDR2: LGHDT, YNNKEL (reference sequence). Unmatched junction bases numbered 5, after V lost 3 bases and J lost 6 bases. The CDR3 DNA reads TGTGCCAGCAGCCAGCCCGGGACTAGCCCCGGGGAGCTGTTTTTT. Protein sequence: CASSQPGTSPGELFF.

In this sample, this clone turned up a few times. The chain links TRBV18 to TRBJ2-3; TRBD2 matches 13 bases. The CDR3 has 16 residues. The germline V gene has CDR1 KGHSH and CDR2 LQKENI. Trimming cost V 5 bases and J 5 bases; bases outside gene matches: 7. The CDR3 is CASSFGLAGAVDTQYF. The CDR3 DNA reads as TGTGCCAGCTCATTTGGACTAGCGGGAGCGGTAGATACGCAGTATTTT.

Comment on this clone: This sample also contains other DNA sequences that code for the same CDR3. The chain couples TRBV18 to TRBJ1-1; tentative D call: TRBD1 (5 bases). The CDR3 runs 13 residues. Germline assignment: CDR1 KGHSH and CDR2 LQKENI. The V end was cut by 3 bases, the J end by 5 bases, with 10 bases between. CDR3 in DNA: TGTGCCAGCTCACCCAGCGGGGGGACTGAAGCTTTCTTT. Amino acid sequence: CASSPSGGTEAFF.

This clone was observed a few times. The rearrangement joins TRBV3-1 (or the pseudogene TRBV3-2) to TRBJ2-7; D ambiguous. V was trimmed by 1 base and J by 6 bases, leaving 4 bases between them. Germline V lookup: CDR1 LGHDT, CDR2 YNNKEL (reference sequence). CDR3 length equals 11 residues. CDR3 loop: CASSQAGEQYF. In DNA, the CDR3 is TGTGCCAGCAGCCAAGCAGGCGAGCAGTACTTC.

The chain has TRBV5-8 and TRBJ2-7; TRBD1 agrees at 9 bases. CDR1 is SGHTS and CDR2 is YDEGEE in the germline V gene. Unmatched junction bases numbered 8, after V lost 2 bases and J lost 5 bases. The CDR3 extends over 15 amino acids. CDR3 in DNA: TGTGCCAGCAGCTTTATGGGACAGGGCCCCAACGAGCAGTACTTC. Encoded protein: CASSFMGQGPNEQYF. The variable domain in full, completed from reference TRBV5-8 and TRBJ2-7, reads EAGVTQSPTHLIKTRGQQATLRCSPISGHTSVYWYQQALGLGLQFLLWYDEGEERNRGNFPPRFSGRQFPNYSSELNVNALELEDSALYLCASSFMGQGPNEQYFGPGTRLTVT.

The chain uses TRBV27 and TRBJ1-2, with 7 nucleotides matching TRBD1. The CDR3 is 13 amino acids. V gave up 2 bases and J gave up 7 bases; unmatched junction bases: 4. Germline V CDR1 and CDR2: MNHEY, SMNVEV (reference sequence). CDR3 sequence reads: CASSLARGLGYTF. As DNA, the CDR3 is TGTGCCAGCAGTTTAGCGAGGGGGCTTGGCTACACCTTC.

The table lists this clone with a few counts. The same CDR3 is also encoded by other DNA sequences in this sample. The chain carries TRBV3-1 (or the pseudogene TRBV3-2) and TRBJ1-1; D possibly corresponds to TRBD1 (6 bases). CDR3 size: 14 residues. CDR1 and CDR2 from the germline V gene are LGHDT and YNNKEL (reference sequence). V dropped 4 bases and J dropped 2 bases, with 11 bases sitting between them. The CDR3 spells CASSRTARNTEAFF. CDR3 in DNA: TGTGCCAGCAGCCGGACAGCCCGCAACACTGAAGCTTTCTTT.

The chain carries TRBV29-1 and TRBJ1-1; 9 nucleotides line up with TRBD1. Germline CDR1 is SQVTM and CDR2 is ANQGSEA. Trimming at V came to 7 bases and at J to 6 bases, leaving 6 bases not matched to a gene. CDR3 size: 12 residues. The CDR3 here is CSGGDREPEAFF. CDR3 bases: TGCAGCGGTGGGGACAGGGAGCCTGAAGCTTTCTTT.

The chain has TRBV18 and TRBJ1-1; 7 nucleotides agree with TRBD1. This CDR3 comprises 13 residues. V lost 4 bases, J lost 3 bases, and 2 bases stayed unmatched. CDR1 is KGHSH and CDR2 is LQKENI in the germline V gene. In DNA, the CDR3 is TGTGCCAGCTCACTCAGGGGGGACACTGAAGCTTTCTTT. Protein sequence: CASSLRGDTEAFF.

This clone was recorded only once. V gene TRBV18 combines with J gene TRBJ2-1, with TRBD2 matching 13 bases. CDR1 and CDR2 from the germline V gene are KGHSH and LQKENI. The CDR3 has 14 residues. Unmatched junction bases numbered 5, after V lost 5 bases and J lost 10 bases. This CDR3 reads CASSEGLAGREQFF. The CDR3 nucleotides are TGTGCCAGCTCAGAGGGACTAGCGGGACGGGAGCAGTTCTTC.

The chain combines TRBV10-3 with TRBJ2-1; possible D gene TRBD1, 6 bases. The CDR3 extends over 15 amino acids. Trimming removed 0 bases from V and 4 bases from J, with 10 bases in between. CDR1 ENHRY and CDR2 SYGVKD come from the germline V gene. The CDR3 region has the DNA TGTGCCATCAGTGAGTCCGGGACATCATACAATGAGCAGTTCTTC. As protein: CAISESGTSYNEQFF.

The chain joins TRBV7-9 to TRBJ2-3; 8 nucleotides align to TRBD1. Germline V gives CDR1 SEHNR, CDR2 FQNEAQ (reference sequence). This CDR3 contains 15 residues. Trimming took 5 bases from V and 2 from J; bases not matched to a gene: 6. CDR3 in amino acids: CASSPDRAITDTQYF. The CDR3 bases are TGTGCCAGCAGCCCGGACAGGGCTATCACAGATACGCAGTATTTT.

As concerns this clone: This could be a read error, since a much larger clone is one nucleotide away. The gene calls are TRBV6-4 and TRBJ2-2, with a weak D call TRBD2 (5 bases). Germline-derived CDR1 and CDR2 are MRHNA and SNTAGT. CDR3 length equals 13 residues. V gave up 4 bases and J gave up 3 bases, with 6 bases separating them. In DNA, the CDR3 is TGTGCCAGCAGTGGGCGGGACACCGGGGAGCTGTTTTTT. It codes for CASSGRDTGELFF.

This clone has just one count. The chain links TRBV5-5 to TRBJ2-7, with D maybe TRBD2 (6 bases). CDR1 is SGHKS and CDR2 is YYEKEE in the germline V gene (reference sequence). Deletions cut 4 bases from V and 0 bases from J, with 17 bases between. This CDR3 is built from 16 residues. The CDR3 loop reads CASSPEGEAPSYEQYF. As DNA, the CDR3 is TGTGCCAGCAGCCCGGAAGGGGAGGCCCCCTCCTACGAGCAGTACTTC.

The genes are TRBV18 and TRBJ2-1; 9 bases line up with TRBD2. J was trimmed by 8 bases and V by 2 bases; bases with no gene match: 7. Germline CDR1 KGHSH, CDR2 LQKENI. CDR3 length: 15 amino acids. The CDR3 reads CASSPGGRDAYEQFF. The CDR3 DNA reads as TGTGCCAGCTCACCAGGCGGGAGGGACGCCTATGAGCAGTTCTTC.

Only a few counts were recorded for this clone. The chain combines TRBV10-3 with TRBJ2-3; perhaps TRBD1 as D (6 bases). The germline gives CDR1 ENHRY, CDR2 SYGVKD. Trimming left V 7 bases short and J 12 bases short, with 14 bases between. The CDR3 spans 11 residues. The CDR3: CAITRDKIQYF. The CDR3 nucleotides are TGTGCCATCACTAGGGACAAGATACAGTATTTT.

V and J are TRBV29-1 and TRBJ1-3; TRBD1 might be the D (5 bases). CDR3 size: 13 residues. Germline CDR1 and CDR2: SQVTM and ANQGSEA. V lost 5 bases and J lost 3, with 11 bases in between. The CDR3 DNA follows: TGCAGCGTTAGCGACAGAATTGGAAACACCATATATTTT. The encoded protein is CSVSDRIGNTIYF.

The chain employs TRBV2 and TRBJ1-2; tentative D call: TRBD1 (6 bases). The germline V gene has CDR1 SNHLY and CDR2 FYNNEI. Trimming shortened V by 2 bases and J by 13 bases, and 14 bases separated the two germline ends. The CDR3 totals 12 residues. As DNA, the CDR3 is TGTGCCAGCAGTGAAAGGGACATTATTTTCACCTTC. Translating it yields CASSERDIIFTF. The full variable domain, with the rest looked up from reference TRBV2 and TRBJ1-2, is EPEVTQTPSHQVTQMGQEVILRCVPISNHLYFYWYRQILGQKVEFLVSFYNNEISEKSEIFDDQFSVERPDGSNFTLKIRSTKLEDSAMYFCASSERDIIFTFGSGTRLTVV.

The V call is TRBV30, the J call TRBJ2-7; TRBD1 matches 11 bases. The trim removed 0 bases at V and 9 bases at J, leaving 10 bases unmatched. Germline V gives CDR1 GTSNPN, CDR2 SVGIG (reference sequence). The CDR3 loop spans 15 amino acids. CDR3: CAWSVKGQGAQWQYF. Written as DNA, the CDR3 is TGTGCCTGGAGTGTAAAAGGACAGGGGGCGCAATGGCAGTACTTC.

The V and J genes are TRBV3-1 (or the pseudogene TRBV3-2) and TRBJ2-3; 10 positions agree with TRBD2. V lost 6 bases to trimming and J lost 5 bases; unmatched junction nucleotides: 5. The CDR3 sequence is 14 residues long. Germline values: CDR1 LGHDT, CDR2 YNNKEL (reference sequence). The CDR3 sequence is CASRIAGGGDTQYF. CDR3 in DNA: TGTGCCAGCAGAATAGCGGGAGGAGGAGATACGCAGTATTTT.